This entry features one TCR beta chain sequence. Its target is unknown. Only in-frame clones appear in the TCRdb table, and some are missing; sequencing was by immunoSEQ multiplex PCR. The profile shows around 700,000 clones, 74% of them singletons. This sample is part of a study of shared clonotypes between healthy human individuals. Study background: Each donor's CD4 naive and CD4 memory cells filled three plates apiece, CD8 naive two, and CD8 memory one. Whole-study results and caveats: Owing to a small donor count, the genetic and exposure-history diversity represented was limited. Shared across a few donors were roughly 5.3% of the naive CD4 clonotypes. Rarefaction demonstrated incomplete sorted-subset sequencing despite large depth.

The CDR3 runs 15 residues. Looked up from germline, CDR1 is MDHEN and CDR2 is SYDVKM. V lost 7 bases and J lost 4; bases outside the gene matches: 8. The origin of this receptor is a woman aged 25 to 39 in good health. Sequenced: memory CD4+ T cells sorted from blood. This sample's subset: CD45RA-negative fraction. This chain links TRBV28 with TRBJ2-1; TRBD1 matches 9 bases. DNA of the CDR3: TGTGCCAGCACAACTACAGGGGGCGCATACAATGAGCAGTTCTTC. This codes for CASTTTGGAYNEQFF.